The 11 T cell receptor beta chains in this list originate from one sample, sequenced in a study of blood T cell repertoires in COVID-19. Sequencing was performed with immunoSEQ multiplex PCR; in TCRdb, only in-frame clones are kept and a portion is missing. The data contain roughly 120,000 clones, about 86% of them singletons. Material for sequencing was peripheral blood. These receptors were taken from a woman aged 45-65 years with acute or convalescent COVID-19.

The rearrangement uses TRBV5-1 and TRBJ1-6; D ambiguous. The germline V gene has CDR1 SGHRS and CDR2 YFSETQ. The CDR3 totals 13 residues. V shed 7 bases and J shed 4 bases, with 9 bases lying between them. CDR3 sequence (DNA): TGCGCCAGCCGCCCTAGTTATAATTCACCCCTCCACTTT. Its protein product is CASRPSYNSPLHF.

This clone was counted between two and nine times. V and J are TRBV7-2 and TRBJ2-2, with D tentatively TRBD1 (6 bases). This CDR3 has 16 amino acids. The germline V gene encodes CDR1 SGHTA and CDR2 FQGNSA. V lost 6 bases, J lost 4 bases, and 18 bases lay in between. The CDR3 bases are TGTGCCAGCAGTTTTACAGGGTTCCGCGTCACCGGGGAGCTGTTTTTT. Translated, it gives CASSFTGFRVTGELFF.

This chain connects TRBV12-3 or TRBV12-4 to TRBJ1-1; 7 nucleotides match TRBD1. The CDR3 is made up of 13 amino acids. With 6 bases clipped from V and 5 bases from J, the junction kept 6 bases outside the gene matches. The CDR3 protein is CASSRQGQTEAFF. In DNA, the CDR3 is TGTGCCAGCAGCCGACAGGGTCAGACTGAAGCTTTCTTT.

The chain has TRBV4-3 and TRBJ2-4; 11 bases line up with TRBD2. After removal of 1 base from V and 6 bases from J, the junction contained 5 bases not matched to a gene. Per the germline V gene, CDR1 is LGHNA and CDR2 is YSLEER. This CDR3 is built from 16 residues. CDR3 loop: CASSQGLAGGRNIQYF. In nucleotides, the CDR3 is TGCGCCAGCAGCCAAGGGTTAGCGGGAGGGAGAAACATTCAGTACTTC.

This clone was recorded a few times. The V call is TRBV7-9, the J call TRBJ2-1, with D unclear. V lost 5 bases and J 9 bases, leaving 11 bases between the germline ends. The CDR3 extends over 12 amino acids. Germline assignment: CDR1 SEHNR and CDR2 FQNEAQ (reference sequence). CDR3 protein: CASSRVGGEQFF. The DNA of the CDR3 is TGTGCCAGCAGCCGGGTAGGTGGTGAGCAGTTCTTC.

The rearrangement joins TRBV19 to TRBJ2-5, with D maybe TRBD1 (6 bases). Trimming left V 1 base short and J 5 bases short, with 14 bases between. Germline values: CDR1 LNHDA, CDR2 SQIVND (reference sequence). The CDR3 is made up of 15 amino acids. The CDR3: CASSIGGRGGETQYF. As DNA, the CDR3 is TGTGCCAGTAGTATAGGCGGCAGGGGTGGTGAGACCCAGTACTTC.

The CDR3 spells CASSLGWDSSEAFF. The CDR3 region has the DNA TGCGCCAGCAGCTTGGGATGGGACAGCTCTGAAGCTTTCTTT. This chain links TRBV5-1 with TRBJ1-1; 7 bases line up with TRBD1. V shed 0 bases, J shed 6 bases, and the junction held 5 bases outside the gene matches. The CDR3 spans 14 residues. In germline, CDR1 is SGHRS, CDR2 YFSETQ.

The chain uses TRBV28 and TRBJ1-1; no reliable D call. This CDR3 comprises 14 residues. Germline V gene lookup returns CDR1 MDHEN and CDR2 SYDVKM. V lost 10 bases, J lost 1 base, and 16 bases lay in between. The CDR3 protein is CATTSSPQNTEAFF. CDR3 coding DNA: TGTGCCACCACCTCGTCCCCACAGAACACTGAAGCTTTCTTT.

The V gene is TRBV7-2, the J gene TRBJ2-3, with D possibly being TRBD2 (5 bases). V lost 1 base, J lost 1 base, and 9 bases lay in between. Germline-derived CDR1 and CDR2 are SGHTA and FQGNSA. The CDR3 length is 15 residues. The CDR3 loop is CASSLERVRTDTQYF. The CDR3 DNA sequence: TGTGCCAGCAGCTTAGAGAGGGTCCGCACAGATACGCAGTATTTT.

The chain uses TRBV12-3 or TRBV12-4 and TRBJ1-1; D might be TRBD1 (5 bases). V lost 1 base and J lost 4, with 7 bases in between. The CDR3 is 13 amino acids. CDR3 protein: CASSLVTGTEAFF. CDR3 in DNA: TGTGCCAGCAGTTTAGTAACAGGCACTGAAGCTTTCTTT.

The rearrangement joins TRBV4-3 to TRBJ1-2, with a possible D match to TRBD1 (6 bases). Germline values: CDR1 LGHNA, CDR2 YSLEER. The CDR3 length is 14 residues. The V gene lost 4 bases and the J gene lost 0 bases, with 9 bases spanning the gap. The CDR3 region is CASSPGQANYGYTF. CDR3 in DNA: TGCGCCAGCAGCCCGGGACAAGCTAACTATGGCTACACCTTC.